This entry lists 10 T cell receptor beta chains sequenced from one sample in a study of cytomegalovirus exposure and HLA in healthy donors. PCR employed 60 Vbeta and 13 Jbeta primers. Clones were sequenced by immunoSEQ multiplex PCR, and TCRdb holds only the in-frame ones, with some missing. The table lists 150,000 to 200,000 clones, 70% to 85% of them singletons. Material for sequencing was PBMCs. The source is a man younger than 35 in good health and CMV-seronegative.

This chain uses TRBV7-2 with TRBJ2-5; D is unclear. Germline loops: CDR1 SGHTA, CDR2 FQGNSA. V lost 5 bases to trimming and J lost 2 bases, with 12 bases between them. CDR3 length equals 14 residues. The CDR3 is CASSQERGQETQYF. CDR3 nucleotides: TGTGCCAGCAGCCAAGAGCGTGGGCAAGAGACCCAGTACTTC.

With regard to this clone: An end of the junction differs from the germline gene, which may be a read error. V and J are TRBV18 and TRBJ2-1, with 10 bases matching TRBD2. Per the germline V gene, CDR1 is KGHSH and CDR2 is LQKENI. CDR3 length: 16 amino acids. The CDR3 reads CASSPQSGGARHEQLF. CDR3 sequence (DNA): TGTGCCAGCTCACCACAGAGCGGGGGGGCCCGGCATGAGCAGCTCTTC.

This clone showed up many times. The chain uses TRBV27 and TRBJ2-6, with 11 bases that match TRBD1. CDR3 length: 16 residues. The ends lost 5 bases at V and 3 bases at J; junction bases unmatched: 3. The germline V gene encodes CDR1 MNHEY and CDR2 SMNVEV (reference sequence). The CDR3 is CASSGTGGYGANVLTF. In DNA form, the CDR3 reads TGTGCCAGCAGTGGGACAGGGGGTTATGGGGCCAACGTCCTGACTTTC.

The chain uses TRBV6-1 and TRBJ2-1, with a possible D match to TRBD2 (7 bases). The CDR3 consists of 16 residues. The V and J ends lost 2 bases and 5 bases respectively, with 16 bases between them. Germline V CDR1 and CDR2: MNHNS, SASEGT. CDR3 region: CASSEIGGRPNNEQFF. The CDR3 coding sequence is TGTGCCAGCAGTGAAATCGGGGGGCGCCCAAACAATGAGCAGTTCTTC.

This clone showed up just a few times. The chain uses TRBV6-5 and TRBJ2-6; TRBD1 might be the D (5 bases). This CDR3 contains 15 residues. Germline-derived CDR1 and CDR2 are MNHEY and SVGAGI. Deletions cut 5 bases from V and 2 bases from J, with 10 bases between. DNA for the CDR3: TGTGCCAGCAGTACAGGATACCCTGGGGCCAACGTCCTGACTTTC. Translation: CASSTGYPGANVLTF.

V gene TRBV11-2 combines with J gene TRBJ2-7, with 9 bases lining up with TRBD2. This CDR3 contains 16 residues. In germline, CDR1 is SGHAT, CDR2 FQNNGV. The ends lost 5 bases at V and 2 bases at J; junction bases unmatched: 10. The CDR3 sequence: CASSNVWAGGPYEQYF. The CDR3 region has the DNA TGTGCCAGCAGCAACGTGTGGGCGGGGGGGCCCTACGAGCAGTACTTC.

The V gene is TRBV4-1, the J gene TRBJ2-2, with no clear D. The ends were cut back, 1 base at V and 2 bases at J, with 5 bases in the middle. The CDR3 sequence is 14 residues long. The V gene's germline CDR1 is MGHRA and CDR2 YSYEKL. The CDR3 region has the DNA TGCGCCAGCAGCCAAGTTAGAAACACCGGGGAGCTGTTTTTT. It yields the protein CASSQVRNTGELFF.

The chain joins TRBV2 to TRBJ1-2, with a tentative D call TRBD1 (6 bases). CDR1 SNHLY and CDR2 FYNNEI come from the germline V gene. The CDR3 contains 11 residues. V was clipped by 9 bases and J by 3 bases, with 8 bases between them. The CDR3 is CARGGDYGYTF. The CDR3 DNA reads TGTGCCAGAGGGGGTGACTATGGCTACACCTTC.

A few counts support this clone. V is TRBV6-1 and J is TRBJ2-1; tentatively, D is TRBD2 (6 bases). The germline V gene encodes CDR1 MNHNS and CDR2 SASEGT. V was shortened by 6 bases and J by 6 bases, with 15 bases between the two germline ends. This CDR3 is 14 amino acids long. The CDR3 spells CASRTHGGFNEQFF. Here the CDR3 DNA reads TGTGCCAGCAGGACACACGGGGGATTCAATGAGCAGTTCTTC.

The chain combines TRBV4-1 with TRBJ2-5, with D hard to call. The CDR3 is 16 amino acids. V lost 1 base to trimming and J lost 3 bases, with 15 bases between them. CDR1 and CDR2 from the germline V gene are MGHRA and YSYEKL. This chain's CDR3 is CASSQGLQQVKETQYF. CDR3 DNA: TGCGCCAGCAGCCAAGGTTTGCAGCAGGTGAAAGAGACCCAGTACTTC.